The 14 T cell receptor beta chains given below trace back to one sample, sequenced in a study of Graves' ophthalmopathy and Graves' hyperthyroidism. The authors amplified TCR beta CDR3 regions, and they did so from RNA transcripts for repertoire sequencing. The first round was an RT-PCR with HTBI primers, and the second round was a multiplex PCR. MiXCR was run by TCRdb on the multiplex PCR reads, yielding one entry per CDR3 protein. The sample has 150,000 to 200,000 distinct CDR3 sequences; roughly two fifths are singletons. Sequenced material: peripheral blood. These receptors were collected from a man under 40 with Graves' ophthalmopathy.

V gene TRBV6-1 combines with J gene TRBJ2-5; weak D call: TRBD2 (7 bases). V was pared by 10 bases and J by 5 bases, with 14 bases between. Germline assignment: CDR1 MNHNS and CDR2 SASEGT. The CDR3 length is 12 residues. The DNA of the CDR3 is TGTGCCACTAACTCGGGGGGCGAGACCCAGTACTTC. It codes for CATNSGGETQYF.

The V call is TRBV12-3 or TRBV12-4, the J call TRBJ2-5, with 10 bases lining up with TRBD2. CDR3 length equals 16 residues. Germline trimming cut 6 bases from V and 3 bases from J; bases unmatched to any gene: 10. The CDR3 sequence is CASSRPLAGVKETQYF. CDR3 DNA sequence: TGTGCCAGCAGCCGACCTCTAGCGGGAGTTAAAGAGACCCAGTACTTC.

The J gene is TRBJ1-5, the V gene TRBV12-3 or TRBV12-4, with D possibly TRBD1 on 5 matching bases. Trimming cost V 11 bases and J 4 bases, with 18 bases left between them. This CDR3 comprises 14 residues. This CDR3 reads CAWAQFGGNQPQHF. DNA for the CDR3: TGTGCCTGGGCACAGTTCGGGGGGAATCAGCCCCAGCATTTT.

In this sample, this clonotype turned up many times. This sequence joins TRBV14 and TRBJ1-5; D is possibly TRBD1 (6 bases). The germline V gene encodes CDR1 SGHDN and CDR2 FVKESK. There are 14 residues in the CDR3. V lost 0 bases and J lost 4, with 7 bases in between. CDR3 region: CASSQDRGNQPQHF. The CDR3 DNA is TGTGCCAGCAGCCAAGACAGGGGTAATCAGCCCCAGCATTTT. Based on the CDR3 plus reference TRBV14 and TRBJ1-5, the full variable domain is EAGVTQFPSHSVIEKGQTVTLRCDPISGHDNLYWYRRVMGKEIKFLLHFVKESKQDESGMPNNRFLAERTGGTYSTLKVQPAELEDSGVYFCASSQDRGNQPQHFGDGTRLSIL.

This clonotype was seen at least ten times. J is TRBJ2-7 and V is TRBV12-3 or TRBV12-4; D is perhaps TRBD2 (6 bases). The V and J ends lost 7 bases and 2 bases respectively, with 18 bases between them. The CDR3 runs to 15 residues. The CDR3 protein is CASTRDWPNTYEQYF. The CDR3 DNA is TGTGCCAGCACCAGGGACTGGCCCAACACCTACGAGCAGTACTTC.

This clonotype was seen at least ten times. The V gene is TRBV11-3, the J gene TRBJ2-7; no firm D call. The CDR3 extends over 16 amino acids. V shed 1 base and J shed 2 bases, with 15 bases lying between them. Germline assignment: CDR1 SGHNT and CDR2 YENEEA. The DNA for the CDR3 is TGTGCCAGCAGCTTAGTGAGCGTGCGTGGACCCTACGAGCAGTACTTC. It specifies CASSLVSVRGPYEQYF.

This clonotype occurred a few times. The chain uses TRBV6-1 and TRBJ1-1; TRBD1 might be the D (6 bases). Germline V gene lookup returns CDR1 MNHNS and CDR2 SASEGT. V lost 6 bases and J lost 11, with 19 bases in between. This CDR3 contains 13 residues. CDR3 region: CASSPTPGEEAFF. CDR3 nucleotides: TGTGCCAGCAGCCCTACCCCAGGGGAGGAGGCTTTCTTT.

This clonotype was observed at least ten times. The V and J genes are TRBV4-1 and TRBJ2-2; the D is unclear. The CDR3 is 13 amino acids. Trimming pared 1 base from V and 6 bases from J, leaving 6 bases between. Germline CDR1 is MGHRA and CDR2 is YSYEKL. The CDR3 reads CASSQVPAGELFF. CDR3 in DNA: TGCGCCAGCAGCCAAGTCCCCGCCGGGGAGCTGTTTTTT.

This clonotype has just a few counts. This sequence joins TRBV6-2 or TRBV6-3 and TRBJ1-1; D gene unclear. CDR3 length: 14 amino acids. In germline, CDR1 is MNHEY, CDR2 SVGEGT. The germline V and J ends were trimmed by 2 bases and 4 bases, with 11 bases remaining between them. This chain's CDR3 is CASSYQAVTTEAFF. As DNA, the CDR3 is TGTGCCAGCAGTTACCAGGCGGTTACCACTGAAGCTTTCTTT.

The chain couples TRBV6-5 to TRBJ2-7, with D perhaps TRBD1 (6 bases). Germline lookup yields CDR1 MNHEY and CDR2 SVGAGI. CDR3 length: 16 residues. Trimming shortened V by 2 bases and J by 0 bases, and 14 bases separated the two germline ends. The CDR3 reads CASSYPLDRDSYEQYF. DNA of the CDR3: TGTGCCAGCAGTTACCCTTTGGACAGAGACTCCTACGAGCAGTACTTC.

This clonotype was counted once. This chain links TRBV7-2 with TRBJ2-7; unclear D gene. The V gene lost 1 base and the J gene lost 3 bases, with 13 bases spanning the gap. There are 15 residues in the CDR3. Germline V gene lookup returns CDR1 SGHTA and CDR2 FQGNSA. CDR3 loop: CASSLVFGRNYEQYF. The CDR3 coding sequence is TGTGCCAGCAGCTTAGTTTTCGGACGGAACTACGAGCAGTACTTC. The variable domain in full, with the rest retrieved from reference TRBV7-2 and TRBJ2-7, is GAGVSQSPSNKVTEKGKDVELRCDPISGHTALYWYRQSLGQGLEFLIYFQGNSAPDKSGLPSDRFSAERTGGSVSTLTIQRTQQEDSAVYLCASSLVFGRNYEQYFGPGTRLTVT.

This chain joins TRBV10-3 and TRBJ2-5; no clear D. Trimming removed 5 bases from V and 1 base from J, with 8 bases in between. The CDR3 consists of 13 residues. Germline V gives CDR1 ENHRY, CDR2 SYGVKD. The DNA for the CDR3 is TGTGCCATCAGTCCGGGCCTCCAAGAGACCCAGTACTTC. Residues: CAISPGLQETQYF.

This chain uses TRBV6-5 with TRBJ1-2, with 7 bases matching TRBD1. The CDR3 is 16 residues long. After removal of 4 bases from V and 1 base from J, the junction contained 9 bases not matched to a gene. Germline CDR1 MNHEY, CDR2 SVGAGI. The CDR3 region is CASSFNRDSDNYGYTF. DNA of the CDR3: TGTGCCAGCAGTTTTAACCGGGACAGCGATAACTATGGCTACACCTTC.

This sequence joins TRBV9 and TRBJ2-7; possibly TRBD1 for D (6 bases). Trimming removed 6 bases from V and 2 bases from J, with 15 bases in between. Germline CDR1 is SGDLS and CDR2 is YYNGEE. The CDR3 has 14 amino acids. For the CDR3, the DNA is TGTGCCAGCACAATGAATCAGGGGACCTACGAGCAGTACTTC. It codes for CASTMNQGTYEQYF.